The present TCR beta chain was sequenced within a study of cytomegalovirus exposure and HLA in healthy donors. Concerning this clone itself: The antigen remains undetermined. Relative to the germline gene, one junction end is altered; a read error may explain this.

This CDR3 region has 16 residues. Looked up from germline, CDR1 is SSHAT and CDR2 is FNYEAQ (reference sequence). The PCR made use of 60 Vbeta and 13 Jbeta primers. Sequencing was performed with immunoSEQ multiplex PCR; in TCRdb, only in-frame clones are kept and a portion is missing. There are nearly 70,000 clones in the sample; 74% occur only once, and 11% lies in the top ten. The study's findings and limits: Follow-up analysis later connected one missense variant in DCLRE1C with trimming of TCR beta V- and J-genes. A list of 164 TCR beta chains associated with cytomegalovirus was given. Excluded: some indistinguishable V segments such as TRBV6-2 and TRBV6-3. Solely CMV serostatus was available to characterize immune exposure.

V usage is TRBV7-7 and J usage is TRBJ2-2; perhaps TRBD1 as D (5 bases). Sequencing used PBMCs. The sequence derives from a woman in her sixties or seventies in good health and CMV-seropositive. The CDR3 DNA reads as TGTGCTAGCAGCTTAGGCAGGGCCTGGAACACCGGGGAGCTGTTTTTT. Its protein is CASSLGRAWNTGELFF.